What follows describes a single T cell receptor beta chain. The entry originates in a study of cytomegalovirus exposure and HLA in healthy donors. Using immunoSEQ multiplex PCR, the repertoire was profiled, and TCRdb retains in-frame clones only, with some absent. The table includes around 150,000 clones, roughly four fifths detected once. V gave up 3 bases and J gave up 9 bases, with 8 bases separating them. This CDR3 has 11 amino acids. Per the germline V gene, CDR1 is SNHLY and CDR2 is FYNNEI. The chain is built from TRBV2 and TRBJ2-5; D is undetermined. This TCR came from a man in his thirties or forties in good health and CMV-seropositive. Material for sequencing was PBMCs. For the CDR3, the DNA is TGTGCCAGCAGTGATCAGGTACCCCAGTACTTC. Its protein product is CASSDQVPQYF.